This TCR beta chain was retrieved from a study of blood T cell repertoires in COVID-19 (TCRdb year 2020). Context from the whole study: The collaborator samples originated in the United States, Italy and Spain and spanned the acute and convalescent phases of COVID-19. The material from the prospective study consisted of cDNA or gDNA derived from T cells, B-cell-depleted T cells, or PBMCs. Where available, HLA class I and class II types were taken from metadata supplied by the sample provider and were not determined by assay-based typing. Deeply sampled blood TCRbeta repertoires from subjects exposed to, actively infected with, or recovered from COVID-19 were included in the dataset. The repertoires were released in a freely available public database intended as a resource for research on the immune response to SARS-CoV-2. Samples came from the ongoing ImmuneRACE study (first 160 participants) plus 1,254 subjects from 6 global collaborators. The sample metadata nearly always contained a de-identified subject ID, COVID-19 status, age in years and sex. General study outcomes and caveats: How much clinical and demographic metadata was included differed by source and by participant, and the metadata was provided uncurated.

TCRbeta CDR3 regions were amplified from genomic DNA using the immunoSEQ Assay, a bias-controlled multiplex PCR. Per the source publication's procedure: Nucleated cell counts per sample were estimated from amplification of reference gene primers within the assay. Sequence reads were collapsed and filtered to measure the absolute abundance of every unique TCRbeta CDR3 rearrangement. Productive Simpson clonality was computed per sample as the square root of Simpson's diversity index over productive rearrangements. Sourced from immuneACCESS, this table was stored by TCRdb with only in-frame sequences that have V and J called. A share of the clones is absent; for the studies checked, an unresolved V gene accounts for under half, and the remainder has no known explanation. That table is the source of V, J and clone size, and D and trimming were worked out from the DNA. Present in this sample are some 170,000 clones, 90% to 95% of which were seen just once. Around 2% of the sample belongs to the ten largest clones.

As for this clone: Its antigen has not been determined. Nothing much larger sits one base from this clone, and base qualities are not available.

The CDR3 measures 13 amino acids from cysteine to phenylalanine. Only the CDR3 region is kept as DNA, spanning 39 bases read in frame from base 1. The junction carries 18 bases between V and J, which are trimmed by 8 bases and 5 bases respectively. Via the germline V gene, CDR1 is SQVTM and CDR2 ANQGSEA. One collaborating source in Seattle enrolled patients while the patients were actively infected and followed the patients over time throughout the course of disease. Whole blood was collected in K2EDTA tubes by collaborating institutions according to the institutions' own protocols. For TCRbeta analysis, collaborators shipped samples as frozen whole blood, isolated PBMCs, or DNA extracted from either of those sample types.

The sample comprised peripheral blood. In this chain, TRBV29-1 is recombined with TRBJ1-1, and perhaps TRBD1 as D gene, on 6 matching bases. This TCR was recovered from a woman aged 60-75 years with COVID-19, enrolled during active disease. The CDR3 region reads CSPSQGRGTEAFF. The nucleotides read TGCAGCCCGAGTCAGGGGCGAGGAACTGAAGCTTTCTTT.